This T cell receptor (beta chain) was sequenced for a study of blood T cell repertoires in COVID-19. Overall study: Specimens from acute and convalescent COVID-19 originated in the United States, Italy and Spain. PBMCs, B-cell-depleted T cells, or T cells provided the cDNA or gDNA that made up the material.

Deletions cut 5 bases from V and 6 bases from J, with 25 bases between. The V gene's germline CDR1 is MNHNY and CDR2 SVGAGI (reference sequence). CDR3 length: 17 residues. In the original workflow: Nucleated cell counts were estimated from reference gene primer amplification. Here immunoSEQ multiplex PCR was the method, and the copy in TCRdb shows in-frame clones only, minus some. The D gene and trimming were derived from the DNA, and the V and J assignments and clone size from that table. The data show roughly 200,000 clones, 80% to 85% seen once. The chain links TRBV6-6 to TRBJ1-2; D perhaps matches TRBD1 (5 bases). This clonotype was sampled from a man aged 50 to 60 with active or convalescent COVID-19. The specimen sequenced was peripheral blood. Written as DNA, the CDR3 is TGTGCCAGCAGTCCCTGGGGAGGGGCCGGCGGGTATGATGGCTACACCTTC. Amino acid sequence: CASSPWGGAGGYDGYTF.